A selection of T cell receptor beta chains follows, all from one sample in a study of neurological immune-mediated disorders. TCRdb analysed the 5' RACE reads with MiXCR anew, one entry per CDR3 protein. The table lists roughly 50,000 distinct CDR3 sequences, 12% of them singletons. The source material was PBMCs. These receptors came from a woman aged 55-75 years with HTLV-1-associated myelopathy (HAM/TSP). Each CDR3 is given with its conserved first and last residue. The D gene is left open where the match is weak. Only some rows state a clone size, as once, few, many or a class for expanded clones.

V gene: TRBV7-9; D gene: TRBD1; J gene: TRBJ2-5; clone size: many; CDR3 DNA: TGTGCCAGCAGCAGCAGGCGGGCAGGGGGAGAGACCCAGTACTTC; CDR3 protein: CASSSRRAGGETQYF
V gene: TRBV5-1; D gene: TRBD1; J gene: TRBJ1-2; clone size: many; CDR3 DNA: TGCGCCAGCAGCCCATACGGACAGGATCCTAACTATGGCTACACCTTC; CDR3 protein: CASSPYGQDPNYGYTF
V gene: TRBV20-1; D gene: -; J gene: TRBJ2-1; clone size: many; CDR3 DNA: TGCAGTGCTAGCGCGACTGAGCAGTTCTTC; CDR3 protein: CSASATEQFF
V gene: TRBV7-2; D gene: -; J gene: TRBJ2-1; clone size: many; CDR3 DNA: TGTGCCAGCAGCTCCTCCCCTAGCTCCTACAATGAGCAGTTCTTC; CDR3 protein: CASSSSPSSYNEQFF
V gene: TRBV12-3/TRBV12-4; D gene: -; J gene: TRBJ2-3; clone size: many; CDR3 DNA: TGTGCCAGCAGTTTAACCAATTCCGGCACAGATACGCAGTATTTT; CDR3 protein: CASSLTNSGTDTQYF
V gene: TRBV10-3; D gene: TRBD2; J gene: TRBJ2-3; clone size: many; CDR3 DNA: TGTGCCATGGGGACTAGCCAGACGGGAGATACGCAGTATTTT; CDR3 protein: CAMGTSQTGDTQYF
V gene: TRBV12-3/TRBV12-4; D gene: -; J gene: TRBJ2-7; clone size: many; CDR3 DNA: TGTGCCAGCAGTGTTGACGCAAACTCCTACGAGCAGTACTTC; CDR3 protein: CASSVDANSYEQYF
V gene: TRBV20-1; D gene: -; J gene: TRBJ1-4; clone size: many; CDR3 DNA: TGCAGTGCTAGAGTCGGAGGGGAAAAACTGTTTTTT; CDR3 protein: CSARVGGEKLFF
V gene: TRBV29-1; D gene: TRBD2; J gene: TRBJ2-1; clone size: many; CDR3 DNA: TGCAGCGTTGAGAGGTGGCTAGCGGACAATGAGCAGTTCTTC; CDR3 protein: CSVERWLADNEQFF
V gene: TRBV6-5; D gene: -; J gene: TRBJ1-5; clone size: -; CDR3 DNA: TGTGCCAGCAGTTACGAGTTGGGTCAGCCCCAGCATTTT; CDR3 protein: CASSYELGQPQHF
V gene: TRBV20-1; D gene: TRBD2; J gene: TRBJ2-2; clone size: many; CDR3 DNA: TGCAGTGCTCGACTAGCGGGAGCCCCCGGGGAGCTGTTTTTT; CDR3 protein: CSARLAGAPGELFF
V gene: TRBV28; D gene: -; J gene: TRBJ2-7; clone size: many; CDR3 DNA: TGTGCCAGCAGCCCAAGCGGAGGCGGCTCCTACGAGCAGTACTTC; CDR3 protein: CASSPSGGGSYEQYF
V gene: TRBV10-3; D gene: -; J gene: TRBJ1-2; clone size: many; CDR3 DNA: TGTGCCTCGACGACGGCGGGGGGTGAGGCCTATGGCTACACCTTC; CDR3 protein: CASTTAGGEAYGYTF
V gene: TRBV6-5; D gene: -; J gene: TRBJ2-7; clone size: many; CDR3 DNA: TGTGCCAGCAGACCTCACAGGGTCGGCGAGCAGTACTTC; CDR3 protein: CASRPHRVGEQYF
V gene: TRBV5-1; D gene: -; J gene: TRBJ2-5; clone size: -; CDR3 DNA: TGCGCCAGCAGCTCAGGGAGCGGGGAGACCCAGTACTTC; CDR3 protein: CASSSGSGETQYF
V gene: TRBV7-8; D gene: -; J gene: TRBJ1-5; clone size: few; CDR3 DNA: TGTGCCAGCAGCTCGGGGCCACGGGAGGATCAGCCCCAGCATTTT; CDR3 protein: CASSSGPREDQPQHF
V gene: TRBV7-6; D gene: -; J gene: TRBJ2-1; clone size: -; CDR3 DNA: TGTGCCAGCAGCTTGAGTGCTGTCGGCTCCTACAATGAGCAGTTCTTC; CDR3 protein: CASSLSAVGSYNEQFF
V gene: TRBV15; D gene: TRBD2; J gene: TRBJ2-3; clone size: many; CDR3 DNA: TGTGCCACCAGCGGACTAGCGGATACGCAGTATTTT; CDR3 protein: CATSGLADTQYF
V gene: TRBV20-1; D gene: -; J gene: TRBJ1-1; clone size: many; CDR3 DNA: TGCAGTGCTAGAGATACTCAGGGGCGAGACACTGAAGCTTTCTTT; CDR3 protein: CSARDTQGRDTEAFF
V gene: TRBV7-2; D gene: TRBD2; J gene: TRBJ2-7; clone size: many; CDR3 DNA: TGTGCCAGCAGCCTAAGCGGGATGGTCTACGAGCAGTACTTC; CDR3 protein: CASSLSGMVYEQYF
V gene: TRBV20-1; D gene: -; J gene: TRBJ2-5; clone size: -; CDR3 DNA: TGCAGTGCTAGAGCGGCACAGGGAGCTGGAGAGACCCAGTACTTC; CDR3 protein: CSARAAQGAGETQYF
V gene: TRBV20-1; D gene: -; J gene: TRBJ2-5; clone size: many; CDR3 DNA: TGCAGTGCTAGAGATCGAGTCGGCGGCCAAGAGACCCAGTACTTC; CDR3 protein: CSARDRVGGQETQYF
V gene: TRBV29-1; D gene: TRBD2; J gene: TRBJ2-1; clone size: many; CDR3 DNA: TGCAGCGTATTACCCCAACCCTGGCTAGCGGGAGGGGTCGGGTTGTTCTTC; CDR3 protein: CSVLPQPWLAGGVGLFF
V gene: TRBV2; D gene: -; J gene: TRBJ1-2; clone size: many; CDR3 DNA: TGTGCCAGCAGTGAAGCGCATGGGGCGCCGAACGGCTACACCTTC; CDR3 protein: CASSEAHGAPNGYTF
V gene: TRBV29-1; D gene: -; J gene: TRBJ2-7; clone size: -; CDR3 DNA: TGCAGCGTGGCCCGGGACGGTAACTACGAGCAGTACTTC; CDR3 protein: CSVARDGNYEQYF
V gene: TRBV3-1; D gene: TRBD2; J gene: TRBJ2-3; clone size: many; CDR3 DNA: TGTGCCAGCAGCCCCTTGGGGGGGACTAGCGGGAGAGATACGCAGTATTTT; CDR3 protein: CASSPLGGTSGRDTQYF
V gene: TRBV2; D gene: -; J gene: TRBJ2-1; clone size: many; CDR3 DNA: TGTGCCAGCAGTGATGACAATGAGCAGTTCTTC; CDR3 protein: CASSDDNEQFF
V gene: TRBV7-2; D gene: -; J gene: TRBJ2-5; clone size: -; CDR3 DNA: TGTGCCAGCAGCTCGCACCTTCCGACACGTGGAAATGCCCGGGATACCCAGTACTTC; CDR3 protein: CASSSHLPTRGNARDTQYF
V gene: TRBV27; D gene: -; J gene: TRBJ2-4; clone size: many; CDR3 DNA: TGTGCCAGCAGTTTATCCGGGGCTCCGGCCAAAAACATTCAGTACTTC; CDR3 protein: CASSLSGAPAKNIQYF
V gene: TRBV3-1; D gene: TRBD2; J gene: TRBJ2-5; clone size: -; CDR3 DNA: TGTGCCATCAGCCCCACTAGCGGCCAAGAGACCCAGTACTTC; CDR3 protein: CAISPTSGQETQYF
V gene: TRBV2; D gene: -; J gene: TRBJ1-4; clone size: many; CDR3 DNA: TGTGCCAGCAGAGGGAGTACCAATGAAAAACTGTTTTTT; CDR3 protein: CASRGSTNEKLFF
V gene: TRBV11-2; D gene: TRBD2; J gene: TRBJ2-1; clone size: many; CDR3 DNA: TGTGCCAGCAGCTTAAGGGTAGCGGGGGTTTCCTACAATGAGCAGTTCTTC; CDR3 protein: CASSLRVAGVSYNEQFF
V gene: TRBV28; D gene: -; J gene: TRBJ1-2; clone size: many; CDR3 DNA: TGTGCCAGCAGTACCCACTATGGCTACACCTTC; CDR3 protein: CASSTHYGYTF
V gene: TRBV5-1; D gene: -; J gene: TRBJ1-1; clone size: many; CDR3 DNA: TGCGCCAGCAGCTTGGAGGTAGCTACGAACACTGAAGCTTTCTTT; CDR3 protein: CASSLEVATNTEAFF
V gene: TRBV11-2; D gene: TRBD2; J gene: TRBJ2-5; clone size: many; CDR3 DNA: TGTGCCAGCAGCTTAGGTCGGACTAGCGGGAGTCCAGAGACCCAGTACTTC; CDR3 protein: CASSLGRTSGSPETQYF
V gene: TRBV29-1; D gene: TRBD2; J gene: TRBJ2-1; clone size: many; CDR3 DNA: TGCAGCGTTGCCACCGGGACTAGCGTCTACAATGAGCAGTTCTTC; CDR3 protein: CSVATGTSVYNEQFF
V gene: TRBV20-1; D gene: TRBD2; J gene: TRBJ2-7; clone size: many; CDR3 DNA: TGCAGTGCTAGAGCGACTAGCGGAAGGAACGAGCAGTACTTC; CDR3 protein: CSARATSGRNEQYF
V gene: TRBV10-3; D gene: TRBD2; J gene: TRBJ2-7; clone size: many; CDR3 DNA: TGTGCCATCAGAGGGACTAGCGGGTCCTCCTACGAGCAGTACTTC; CDR3 protein: CAIRGTSGSSYEQYF
V gene: TRBV28; D gene: TRBD2; J gene: TRBJ2-1; clone size: many; CDR3 DNA: TGTGCCAGCACCGGGACTAGCGTCGATGAGCAGTTCTTC; CDR3 protein: CASTGTSVDEQFF
V gene: TRBV20-1; D gene: -; J gene: TRBJ2-3; clone size: many; CDR3 DNA: TGCAGTGCTAGGGGAGTAGCGGCAGATACGCAGTATTTT; CDR3 protein: CSARGVAADTQYF
V gene: TRBV5-1; D gene: TRBD1; J gene: TRBJ2-3; clone size: many; CDR3 DNA: TGCGCCAGCGGACAGGGGACTTACACAGATACGCAGTATTTT; CDR3 protein: CASGQGTYTDTQYF
V gene: TRBV20-1; D gene: -; J gene: TRBJ2-7; clone size: many; CDR3 DNA: TGCAGTGCCCAAAACCCAATCGCCACTGACGAGCAGTACTTC; CDR3 protein: CSAQNPIATDEQYF
V gene: TRBV5-1; D gene: TRBD2; J gene: TRBJ2-5; clone size: many; CDR3 DNA: TGCGCCAGCAGCTTTCGACTAGCGGGAGGAGTAGAGACCCAGTACTTC; CDR3 protein: CASSFRLAGGVETQYF
V gene: TRBV27; D gene: -; J gene: TRBJ2-7; clone size: many; CDR3 DNA: TGTGCCAGCAGTCCCGGGGTGGCTGGGCAGTACTTC; CDR3 protein: CASSPGVAGQYF
V gene: TRBV28; D gene: -; J gene: TRBJ2-1; clone size: once; CDR3 DNA: TGTGCCAGTAGTCGCTCAAGAGGGAGAGGGCAGTTCTTC; CDR3 protein: CASSRSRGRGQFF
V gene: TRBV10-2; D gene: -; J gene: TRBJ2-1; clone size: few; CDR3 DNA: TGCGCCATCCGAGCAAGCTCCTACAATGAGCAGTTCTTC; CDR3 protein: CAIRASSYNEQFF
V gene: TRBV20-1; D gene: -; J gene: TRBJ2-5; clone size: many; CDR3 DNA: TGCAGTGCCGGATTGGGGGAGACCCAGTACTTC; CDR3 protein: CSAGLGETQYF
V gene: TRBV3-1; D gene: TRBD1; J gene: TRBJ2-7; clone size: many; CDR3 DNA: TGTGCCAGCAGCGTTTCCGGGACAGGAGGCGAGCAGTACTTC; CDR3 protein: CASSVSGTGGEQYF
V gene: TRBV12-3/TRBV12-4; D gene: -; J gene: TRBJ2-6; clone size: few; CDR3 DNA: TGTGCCAGCACGGCGGGTCCTGGGGCCAACGTCCTGACTTTC; CDR3 protein: CASTAGPGANVLTF
V gene: TRBV6-1; D gene: -; J gene: TRBJ2-3; clone size: many; CDR3 DNA: TGTGCCAGCAACTCCGCCGGGACAACAAACACAGATACGCAGTATTTT; CDR3 protein: CASNSAGTTNTDTQYF
V gene: TRBV10-3; D gene: -; J gene: TRBJ2-5; clone size: -; CDR3 DNA: TGTGCCATAGAGGGCAGGAGGTTTGGGACTCCCTCTGGAGAGACCCAGTACTTC; CDR3 protein: CAIEGRRFGTPSGETQYF
V gene: TRBV18; D gene: -; J gene: TRBJ1-1; clone size: once; CDR3 DNA: TGTGTCAGCTCACCACGGGCAGACTTTAACACTGAAGCTTTCTTT; CDR3 protein: CVSSPRADFNTEAFF